The clone carrying this TCR beta chain is judged medium-sized (0.01 to 0.1%). Its antigen is not identified. The data originate from a study of HIV-infected patients and healthy controls. Overall study results and limits: Healthy controls carried many MAIT alpha-chain CDR3s, while HIV+ repertoires had few.

Whole blood was used without fractionation, so all unsorted peripheral T cells were included. About 550 ng RNA was reverse transcribed with alpha and beta constant-region primers. Separate chain-specific third strand synthesis with multiplexing indices produced the alpha and beta libraries. All rearrangements within a chain used one primer pair; cDNA molecules carried barcodes. Priming off the SP2 site generated the second strand. A 12-nucleotide barcode per molecule came from two concatenated random hexamers added pre-amplification. MiXCR, run by TCRdb on the 5' RACE reads, gives a single entry per CDR3 protein. The data contain some 10,000 distinct CDR3 sequences, around 8% of them seen just once; the ten biggest clones take up roughly 5%. The CDR3 length is 12 residues. Germline CDR1 reads SNHLY; CDR2 reads FYNNEI. Losses at the gene ends were 8 bases for V and 6 bases for J; bases not matched to a gene: 7.

The V call is TRBV2, the J call TRBJ2-7; TRBD2 aligns across 7 bases. The sample comprised blood. The TCR was taken from an adult in good health. CDR3 DNA sequence: TGTGCCAGCGGACTAGTCTCCCGCGAGCAGTACTTC. This gives the protein CASGLVSREQYF. Drawing the rest from reference TRBV2 and TRBJ2-7, the complete variable domain is EPEVTQTPSHQVTQMGQEVILRCVPISNHLYFYWYRQILGQKVEFLVSFYNNEISEKSEIFDDQFSVERPDGSNFTLKIRSTKLEDSAMYFCASGLVSREQYFGPGTRLTVT.